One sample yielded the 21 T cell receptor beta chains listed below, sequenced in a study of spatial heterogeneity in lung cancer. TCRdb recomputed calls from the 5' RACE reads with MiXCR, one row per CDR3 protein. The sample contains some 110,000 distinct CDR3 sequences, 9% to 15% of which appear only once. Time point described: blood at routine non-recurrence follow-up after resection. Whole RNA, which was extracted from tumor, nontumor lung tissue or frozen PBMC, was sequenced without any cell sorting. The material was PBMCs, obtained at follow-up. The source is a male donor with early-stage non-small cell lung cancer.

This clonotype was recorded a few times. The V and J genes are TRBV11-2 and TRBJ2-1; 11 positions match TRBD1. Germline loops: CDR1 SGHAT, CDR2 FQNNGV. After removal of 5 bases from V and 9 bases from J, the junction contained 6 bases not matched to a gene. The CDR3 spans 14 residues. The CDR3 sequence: CASSAGQGDSEQFF. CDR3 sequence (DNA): TGTGCCAGCAGCGCGGGACAGGGGGATAGTGAGCAGTTCTTC.

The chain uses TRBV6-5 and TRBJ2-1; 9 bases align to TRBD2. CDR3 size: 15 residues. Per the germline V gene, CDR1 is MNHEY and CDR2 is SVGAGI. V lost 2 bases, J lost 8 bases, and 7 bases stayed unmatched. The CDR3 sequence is CASSYPLAGLDEQFF. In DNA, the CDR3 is TGTGCCAGCAGTTACCCCCTAGCGGGGTTGGATGAGCAGTTCTTC.

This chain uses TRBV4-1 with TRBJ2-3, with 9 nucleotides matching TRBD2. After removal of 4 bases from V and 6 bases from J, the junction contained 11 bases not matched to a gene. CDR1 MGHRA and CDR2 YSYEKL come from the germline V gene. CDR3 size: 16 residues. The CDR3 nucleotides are TGCGCCAGCAGCCTCCTAGGGGCGGGGGGGCCGGATACGCAGTATTTT. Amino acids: CASSLLGAGGPDTQYF.

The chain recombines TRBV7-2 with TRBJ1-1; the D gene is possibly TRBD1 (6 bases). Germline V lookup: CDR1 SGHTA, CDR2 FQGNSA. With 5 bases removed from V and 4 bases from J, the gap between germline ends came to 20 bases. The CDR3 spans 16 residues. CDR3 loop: CASSPPLFAQGTEAFF. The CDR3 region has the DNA TGTGCCAGCAGCCCCCCTTTGTTCGCACAGGGCACTGAAGCTTTCTTT.

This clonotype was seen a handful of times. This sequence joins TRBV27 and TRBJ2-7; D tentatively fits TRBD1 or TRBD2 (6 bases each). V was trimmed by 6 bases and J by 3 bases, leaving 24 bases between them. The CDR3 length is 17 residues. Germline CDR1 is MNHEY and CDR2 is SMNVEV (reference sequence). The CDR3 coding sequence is TGTGCCAGCAGGCCCGCTTGGGGGGCCAGGGCGAGCTACGAGCAGTACTTC. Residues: CASRPAWGARASYEQYF.

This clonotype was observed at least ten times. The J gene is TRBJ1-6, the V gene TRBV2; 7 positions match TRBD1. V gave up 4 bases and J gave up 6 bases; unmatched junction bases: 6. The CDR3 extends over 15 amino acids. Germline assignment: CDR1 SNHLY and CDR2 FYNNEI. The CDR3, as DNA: TGTGCCAGCAGTGTGCGTGAGGGGGCTAATTCACCCCTCCACTTT. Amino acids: CASSVREGANSPLHF.

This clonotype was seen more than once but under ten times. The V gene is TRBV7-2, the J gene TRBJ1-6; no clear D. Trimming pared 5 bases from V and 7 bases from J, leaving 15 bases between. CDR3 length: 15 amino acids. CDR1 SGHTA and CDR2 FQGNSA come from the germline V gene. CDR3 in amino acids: CASSLANAPNSPLHF. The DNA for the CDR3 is TGTGCCAGCAGCCTCGCCAATGCCCCGAATTCACCCCTCCACTTT.

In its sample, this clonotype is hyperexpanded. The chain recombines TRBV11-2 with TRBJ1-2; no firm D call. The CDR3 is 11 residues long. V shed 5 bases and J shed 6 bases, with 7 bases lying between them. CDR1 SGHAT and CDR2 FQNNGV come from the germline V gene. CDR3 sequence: CASSALDGYTF. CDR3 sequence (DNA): TGTGCCAGCAGCGCCCTAGATGGCTACACCTTC.

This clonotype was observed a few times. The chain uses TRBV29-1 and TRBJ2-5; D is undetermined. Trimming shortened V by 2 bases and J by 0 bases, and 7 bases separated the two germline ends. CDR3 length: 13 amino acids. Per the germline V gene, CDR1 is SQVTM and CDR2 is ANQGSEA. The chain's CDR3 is CSVESLYQETQYF. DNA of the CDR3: TGCAGCGTTGAATCTTTGTACCAAGAGACCCAGTACTTC.

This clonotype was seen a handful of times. CDR3 loop: CASSLQGFPQETQYF. The DNA for the CDR3 is TGCGCCAGCAGCTTGCAGGGGTTTCCCCAAGAGACCCAGTACTTC. The rearrangement joins TRBV4-1 to TRBJ2-5; the D gene is possibly TRBD1 (6 bases). CDR1 and CDR2 (germline): MGHRA, YSYEKL. Deletions cut 5 bases from V and 1 base from J, with 14 bases between. This CDR3 comprises 15 residues.

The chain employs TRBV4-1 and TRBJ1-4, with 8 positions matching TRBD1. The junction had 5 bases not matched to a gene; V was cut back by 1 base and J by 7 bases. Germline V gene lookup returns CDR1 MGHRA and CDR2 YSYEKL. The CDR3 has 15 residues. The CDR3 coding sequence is TGCGCCAGCAGCCAAGCCGGGACAGGCCCTGAAAAACTGTTTTTT. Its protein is CASSQAGTGPEKLFF.

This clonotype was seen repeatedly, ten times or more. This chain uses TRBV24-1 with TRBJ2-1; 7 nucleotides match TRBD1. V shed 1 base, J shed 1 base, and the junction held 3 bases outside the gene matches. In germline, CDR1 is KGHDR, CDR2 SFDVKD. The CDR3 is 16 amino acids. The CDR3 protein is CATSDFWTGSYNEQFF. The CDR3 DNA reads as TGTGCCACCAGTGATTTCTGGACAGGTTCCTACAATGAGCAGTTCTTC.

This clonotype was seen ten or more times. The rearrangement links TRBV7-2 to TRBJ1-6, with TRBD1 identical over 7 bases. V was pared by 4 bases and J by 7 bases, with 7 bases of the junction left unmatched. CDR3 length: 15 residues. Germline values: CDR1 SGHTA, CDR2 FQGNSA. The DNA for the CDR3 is TGTGCCAGCAGCTCAGGGGGGGCGAGGAATTCACCCCTCCACTTT. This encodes CASSSGGARNSPLHF.

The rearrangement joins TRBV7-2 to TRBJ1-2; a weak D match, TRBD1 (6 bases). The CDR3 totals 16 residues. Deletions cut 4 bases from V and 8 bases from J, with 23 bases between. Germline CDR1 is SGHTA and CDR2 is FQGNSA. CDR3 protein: CASSSSLQGGLRGYTF. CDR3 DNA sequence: TGTGCCAGCAGCTCCTCCCTACAGGGCGGCTTGAGGGGCTACACCTTC.

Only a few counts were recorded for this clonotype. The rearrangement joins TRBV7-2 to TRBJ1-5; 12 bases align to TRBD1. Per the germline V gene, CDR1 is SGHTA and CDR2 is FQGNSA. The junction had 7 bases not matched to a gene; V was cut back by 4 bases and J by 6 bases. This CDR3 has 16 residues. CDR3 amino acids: CASSSTGTGGTQPQHF. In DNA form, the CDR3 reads TGTGCCAGCAGCTCAACCGGGACAGGGGGCACTCAGCCCCAGCATTTT.

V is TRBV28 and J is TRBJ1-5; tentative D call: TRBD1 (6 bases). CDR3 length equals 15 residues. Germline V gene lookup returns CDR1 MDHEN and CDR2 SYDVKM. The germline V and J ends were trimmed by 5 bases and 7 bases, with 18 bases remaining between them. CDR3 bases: TGTGCCAGCAGTCCTCCACCGCAGGGGAACCAGCCCCAGCATTTT. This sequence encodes CASSPPPQGNQPQHF.

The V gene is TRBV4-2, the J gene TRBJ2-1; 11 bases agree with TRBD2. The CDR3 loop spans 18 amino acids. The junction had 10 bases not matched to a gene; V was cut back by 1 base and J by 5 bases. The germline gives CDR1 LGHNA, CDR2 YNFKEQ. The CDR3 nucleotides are TGTGCCAGCAGCCAAGTCCGGAATAGCGGGGGGGATAACAATGAGCAGTTCTTC. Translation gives CASSQVRNSGGDNNEQFF.

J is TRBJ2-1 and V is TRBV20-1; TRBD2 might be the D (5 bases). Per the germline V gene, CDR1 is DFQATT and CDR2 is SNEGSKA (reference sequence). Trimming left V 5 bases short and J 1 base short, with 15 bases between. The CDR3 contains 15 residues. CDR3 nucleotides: TGCAGTGCTGGCCGACTTCGCGGGTCCTACAATGAGCAGTTCTTC. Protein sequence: CSAGRLRGSYNEQFF.

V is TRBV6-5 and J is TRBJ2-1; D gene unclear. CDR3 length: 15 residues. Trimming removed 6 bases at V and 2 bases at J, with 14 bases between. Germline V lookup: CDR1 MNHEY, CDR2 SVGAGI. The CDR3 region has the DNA TGTGCCAGCAGACCGGACGAGAACACCTACAATGAGCAGTTCTTC. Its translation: CASRPDENTYNEQFF.

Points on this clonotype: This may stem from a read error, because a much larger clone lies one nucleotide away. The CDR3 sequence is CSARSLSNWYTDMQYF. The CDR3 bases are TGCAGTGCTAGAAGTCTCAGTAACTGGTACACAGATATGCAGTATTTT. The chain combines TRBV20-1 with TRBJ2-3; D remains ambiguous. Germline values: CDR1 DFQATT, CDR2 SNEGSKA (reference sequence). The CDR3 is 16 amino acids.

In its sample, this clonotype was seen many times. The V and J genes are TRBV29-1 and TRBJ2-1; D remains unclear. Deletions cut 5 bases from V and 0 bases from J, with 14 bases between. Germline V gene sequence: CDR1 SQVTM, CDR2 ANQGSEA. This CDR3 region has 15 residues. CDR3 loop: CSVNSLDHSYNEQFF. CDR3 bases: TGCAGCGTTAATAGCCTGGACCACTCCTACAATGAGCAGTTCTTC.